This TCR beta chain was retrieved from a study of T cell responses to AZD1222 COVID-19 vaccine. General observations from the study: Repertoires were obtained solely post-peak T cell response. Researchers report vaccine-associated CD4 TCRs spanning spike, with dominance at 160-218 and 743-854.

TCRdb keeps only in-frame clones here, not all; method: immunoSEQ multiplex PCR. This table has some 100,000 clones, nearly 90% appearing once. A note on this clone: What it binds is unknown.

The sequencing here drew on peripheral blood, taken on day 0 of MenACWY control vaccination. The source of this sequence is an adult in good health.

The CDR3 region has the DNA TGTGCCACCACGACTAGTCGGGAGCAGTACTTC. This gives the protein CATTTSREQYF. This chain uses TRBV2 with TRBJ2-7, with D perhaps matching TRBD2 (6 bases). In germline, CDR1 is SNHLY, CDR2 FYNNEI. Deletions cut 10 bases from V and 7 bases from J, with 14 bases between. The CDR3 loop spans 11 amino acids.